The present entry profiles one TCR beta chain with its context. The data were taken from a study of blood T cell repertoires in COVID-19. Study information: Sites across the United States, Italy and Spain contributed samples from acute and convalescent COVID-19. Sources were T cells, B-cell-depleted T cells, or PBMCs; the material itself was cDNA or gDNA.

V lost 4 bases, J lost 1 base, and 8 bases lay in between. The CDR3 consists of 13 residues. Germline V gene data show CDR1 as SGDLS and CDR2 as YYNGEE. Under the authors' procedure: The assay estimated nucleated cells by amplifying reference gene primers. Repertoires were generated with immunoSEQ multiplex PCR, while TCRdb's copy carries only in-frame clones and drops some. The DNA gave D and trimming, while V, J and clone size come from that table. The table has under 65,000 clones, more than 75% seen once. Seattle cases were enrolled at active infection and followed longitudinally. The clonotype was recovered from an older woman with COVID-19, enrolled during active disease. V is TRBV9 and J is TRBJ1-1, with a possible D match to TRBD1 (5 bases). The specimen sequenced was peripheral blood. CDR3 sequence (DNA): TGTGCCAGCAGCACAACAGGGAACACTGAAGCTTTCTTT. It yields the protein CASSTTGNTEAFF.